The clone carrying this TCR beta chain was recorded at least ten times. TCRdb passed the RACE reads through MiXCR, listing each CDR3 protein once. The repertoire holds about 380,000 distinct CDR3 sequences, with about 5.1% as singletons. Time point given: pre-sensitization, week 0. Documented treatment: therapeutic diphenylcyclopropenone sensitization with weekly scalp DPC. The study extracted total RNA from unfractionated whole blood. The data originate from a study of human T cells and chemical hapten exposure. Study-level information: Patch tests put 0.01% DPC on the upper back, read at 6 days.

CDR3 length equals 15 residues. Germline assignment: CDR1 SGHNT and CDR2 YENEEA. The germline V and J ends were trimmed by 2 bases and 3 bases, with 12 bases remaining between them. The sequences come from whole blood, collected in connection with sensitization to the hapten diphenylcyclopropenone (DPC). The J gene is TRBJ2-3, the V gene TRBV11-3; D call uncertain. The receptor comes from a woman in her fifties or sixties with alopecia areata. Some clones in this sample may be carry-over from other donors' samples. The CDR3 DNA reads TGTGCCAGCAGCTTAAGAGGCAGCATTACAGATACGCAGTATTTT. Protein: CASSLRGSITDTQYF.